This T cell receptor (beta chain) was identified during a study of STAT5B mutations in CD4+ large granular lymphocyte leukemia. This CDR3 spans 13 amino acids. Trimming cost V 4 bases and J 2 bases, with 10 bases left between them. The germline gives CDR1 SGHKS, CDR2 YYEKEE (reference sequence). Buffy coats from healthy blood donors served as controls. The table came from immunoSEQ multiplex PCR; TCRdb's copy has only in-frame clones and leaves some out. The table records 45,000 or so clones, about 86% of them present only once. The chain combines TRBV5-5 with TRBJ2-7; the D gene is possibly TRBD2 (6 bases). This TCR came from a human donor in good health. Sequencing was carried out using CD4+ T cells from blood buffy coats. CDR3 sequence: CASSAGSAYEQYF. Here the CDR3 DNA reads TGTGCCAGCAGCGCCGGGAGCGCCTACGAGCAGTACTTC.